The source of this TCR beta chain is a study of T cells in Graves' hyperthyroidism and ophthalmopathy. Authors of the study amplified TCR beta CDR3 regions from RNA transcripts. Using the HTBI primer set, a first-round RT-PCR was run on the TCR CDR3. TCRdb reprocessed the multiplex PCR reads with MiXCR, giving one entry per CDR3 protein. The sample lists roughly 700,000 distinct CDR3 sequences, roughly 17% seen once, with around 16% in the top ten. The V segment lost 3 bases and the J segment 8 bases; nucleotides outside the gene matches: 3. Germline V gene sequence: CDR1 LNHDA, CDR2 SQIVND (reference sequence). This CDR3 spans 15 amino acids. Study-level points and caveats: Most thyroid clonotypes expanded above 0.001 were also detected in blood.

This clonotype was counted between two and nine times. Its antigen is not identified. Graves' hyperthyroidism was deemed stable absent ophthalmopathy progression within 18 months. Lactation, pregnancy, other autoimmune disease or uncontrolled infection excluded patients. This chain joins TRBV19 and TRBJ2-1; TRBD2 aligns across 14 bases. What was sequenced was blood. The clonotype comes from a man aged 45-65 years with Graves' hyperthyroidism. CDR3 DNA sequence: TGTGCCAGTAGTATCCTGGGACTAGCGGGAGATGAGCAGTTCTTC. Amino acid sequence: CASSILGLAGDEQFF.